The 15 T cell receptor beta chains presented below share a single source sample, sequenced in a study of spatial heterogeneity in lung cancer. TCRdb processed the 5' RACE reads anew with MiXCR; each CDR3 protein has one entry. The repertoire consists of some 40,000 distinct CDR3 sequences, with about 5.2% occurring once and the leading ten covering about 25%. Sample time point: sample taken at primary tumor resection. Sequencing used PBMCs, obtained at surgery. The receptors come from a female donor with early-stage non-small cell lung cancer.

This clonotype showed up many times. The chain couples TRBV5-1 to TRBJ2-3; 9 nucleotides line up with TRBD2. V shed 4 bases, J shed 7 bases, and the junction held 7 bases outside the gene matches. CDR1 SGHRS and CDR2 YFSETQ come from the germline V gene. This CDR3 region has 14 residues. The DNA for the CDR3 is TGCGCCAGCAGCCCGGGACTAGCTTTAAATACGCAGTATTTT. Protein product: CASSPGLALNTQYF.

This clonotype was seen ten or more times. The CDR3 spells CASSFGPPQPQHF. The CDR3 bases are TGTGCCAGCAGTTTTGGCCCCCCACAGCCCCAGCATTTT. The gene calls are TRBV28 and TRBJ1-5, with D uncertain. Between the trimmed V and J ends, which lost 3 bases and 7 bases, there was a span of 10 bases. CDR3 length equals 13 residues. Per germline, CDR1 MDHEN and CDR2 SYDVKM. The entire variable domain, with the rest obtained from reference TRBV28 and TRBJ1-5, is as follows: DVKVTQSSRYLVKRTGEKVFLECVQDMDHENMFWYRQDPGLGLRLIYFSYDVKMKEKGDIPEGYSVSREKKERFSLILESASTNQTSMYLCASSFGPPQPQHFGDGTRLSIL.

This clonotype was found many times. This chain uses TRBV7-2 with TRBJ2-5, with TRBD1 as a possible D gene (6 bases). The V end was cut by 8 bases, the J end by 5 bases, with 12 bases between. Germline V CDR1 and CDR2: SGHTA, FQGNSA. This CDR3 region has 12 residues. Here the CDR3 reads CASGVRGETQYF. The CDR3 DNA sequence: TGTGCCAGCGGGGTAAGGGGGGAGACCCAGTACTTC.

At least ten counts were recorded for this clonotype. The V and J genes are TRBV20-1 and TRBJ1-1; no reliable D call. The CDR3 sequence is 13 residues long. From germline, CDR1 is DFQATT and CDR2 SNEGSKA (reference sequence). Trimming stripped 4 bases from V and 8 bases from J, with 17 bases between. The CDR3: CSAMEWGGHEAFF. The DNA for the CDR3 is TGCAGTGCTATGGAGTGGGGAGGGCACGAAGCTTTCTTT.

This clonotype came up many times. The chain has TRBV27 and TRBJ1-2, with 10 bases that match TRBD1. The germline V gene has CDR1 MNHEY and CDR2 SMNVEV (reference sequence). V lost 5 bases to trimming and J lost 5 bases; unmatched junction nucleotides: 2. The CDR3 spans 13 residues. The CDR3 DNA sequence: TGTGCCAGCAGTCAGGGACAGGGGTATGGCTACACCTTC. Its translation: CASSQGQGYGYTF.

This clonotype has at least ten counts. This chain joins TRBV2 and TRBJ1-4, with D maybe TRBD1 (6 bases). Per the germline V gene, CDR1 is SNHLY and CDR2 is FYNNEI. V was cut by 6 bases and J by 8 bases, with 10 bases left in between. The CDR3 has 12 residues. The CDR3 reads CASRGTGEKLFF. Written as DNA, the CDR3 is TGTGCCAGCAGGGGAACAGGGGAAAAACTGTTTTTT.

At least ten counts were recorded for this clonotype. The CDR3 region has the DNA TGTGCCAGCATCTCATCCGGGACCTACGAGCAGTACTTC. Translated: CASISSGTYEQYF. This chain links TRBV6-2 or TRBV6-3 with TRBJ2-7; D perhaps matches TRBD2 (5 bases). From germline, CDR1 is MNHEY and CDR2 SVGEGT. The V and J ends lost 7 bases and 2 bases respectively, with 12 bases between them. This CDR3 has 13 residues.

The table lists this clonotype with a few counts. The CDR3, as DNA: TGTGCCACCAGCAGAGATGGAGCGGGGGGGCGCGAGGAGACCCAGTACTTC. Its protein is CATSRDGAGGREETQYF. The chain employs TRBV15 and TRBJ2-5, with 10 nucleotides matching TRBD2. V dropped 0 bases and J dropped 5; count of bases not matched to a gene: 9. CDR3 length: 17 amino acids. Germline values: CDR1 LNHNV, CDR2 YYDKDF (reference sequence).

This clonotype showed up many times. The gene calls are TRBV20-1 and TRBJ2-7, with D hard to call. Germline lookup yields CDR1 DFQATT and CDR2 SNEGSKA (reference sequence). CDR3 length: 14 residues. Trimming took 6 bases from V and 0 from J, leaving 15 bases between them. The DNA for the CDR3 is TGCAGTGCAAAGACGGACGTCGTCTCCTACGAGCAGTACTTC. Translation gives CSAKTDVVSYEQYF.

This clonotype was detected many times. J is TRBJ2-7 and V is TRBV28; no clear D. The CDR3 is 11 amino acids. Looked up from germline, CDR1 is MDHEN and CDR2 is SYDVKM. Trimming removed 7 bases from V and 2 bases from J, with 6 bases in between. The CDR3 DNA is TGTGCCAGCACAAGGGCCTACGAGCAGTACTTC. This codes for CASTRAYEQYF.

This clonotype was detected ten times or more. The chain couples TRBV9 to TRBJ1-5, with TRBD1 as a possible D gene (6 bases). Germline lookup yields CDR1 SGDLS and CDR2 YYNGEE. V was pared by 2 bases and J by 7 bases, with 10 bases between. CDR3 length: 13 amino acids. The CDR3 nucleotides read TGTGCCAGCAGCGTCGACACAGGGCAGCCCCAGCATTTT. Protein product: CASSVDTGQPQHF.

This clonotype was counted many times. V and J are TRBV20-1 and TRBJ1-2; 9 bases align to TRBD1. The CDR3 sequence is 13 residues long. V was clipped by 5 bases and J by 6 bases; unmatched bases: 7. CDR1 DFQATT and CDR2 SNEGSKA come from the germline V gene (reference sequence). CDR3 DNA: TGCAGTGCTGCGGGACAGGGAGGGGATGGCTACACCTTC. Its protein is CSAAGQGGDGYTF.

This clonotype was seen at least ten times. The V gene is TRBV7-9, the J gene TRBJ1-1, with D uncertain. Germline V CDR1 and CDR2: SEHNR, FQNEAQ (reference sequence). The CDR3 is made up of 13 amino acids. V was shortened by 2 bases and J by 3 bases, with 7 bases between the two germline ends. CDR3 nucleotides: TGTGCCAGCAGCTTACTGGGTTACACTGAAGCTTTCTTT. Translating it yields CASSLLGYTEAFF.

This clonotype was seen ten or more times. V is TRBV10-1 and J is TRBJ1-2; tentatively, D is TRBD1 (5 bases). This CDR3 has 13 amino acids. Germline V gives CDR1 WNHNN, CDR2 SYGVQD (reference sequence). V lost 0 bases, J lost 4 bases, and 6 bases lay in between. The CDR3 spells CASSESGGYGYTF. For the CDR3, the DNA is TGCGCCAGCAGTGAGTCCGGGGGCTATGGCTACACCTTC.

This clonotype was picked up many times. As DNA, the CDR3 is TGTGCCAGCAGCCAAGATTATAACGGGGGCGACTATGGCTACACCTTC. It is translated as CASSQDYNGGDYGYTF. The rearrangement joins TRBV4-2 to TRBJ1-2, with D possibly matching TRBD1 (6 bases). Looked up from germline, CDR1 is LGHNA and CDR2 is YNFKEQ. The CDR3 consists of 16 residues. Trimming cost V 0 bases and J 3 bases, with 14 bases left between them.